This is a list of T cell receptor beta chains from one sample in a study of cytomegalovirus exposure and HLA in healthy donors. Sequencing used immunoSEQ multiplex PCR; TCRdb keeps in-frame clones, though not all of them. The sample lists 130,000 or so clones; 8.5% were seen once. The specimen was PBMCs. These receptors came from a man in his forties in good health and CMV-seronegative. Both conserved end residues are trimmed from each CDR3. Fields, in order: J gene, D gene, V gene, CDR3 length, CDR3 protein. D genes are given only for firm matches.

TRBJ2-1 TRBD2 TRBV4-2 12 ASSPGLAWNEQF
TRBJ1-5 TRBD1 TRBV30 11 AWSPQGNQPQH
TRBJ1-2 TRBD1 TRBV9 12 ASSVRDRVYGYT
TRBJ2-2 . TRBV25-1 13 ASSPRLGVTGELF
TRBJ1-5 TRBD1 TRBV5-6 13 ASSSTGGSNQPQH
TRBJ1-5 TRBD1 TRBV4-1 13 ASSQGDRDNQPQH
TRBJ1-6 . TRBV30 11 AWSGGHNSPLH
TRBJ1-1 TRBD1 TRBV9 13 ASSPRTGMNTEAF
TRBJ1-1 . TRBV5-1 13 ASSKDSHMNTEAF
TRBJ1-1 TRBD1 TRBV25-1 15 ASSGFPVTGGNTEAF
TRBJ2-2 TRBD2 TRBV5-6 15 ASSLPGLAANTGELF
TRBJ1-2 TRBD1 TRBV5-6 11 ASRPTGVDGYT
TRBJ1-2 . TRBV6-6 13 ASSYPPTRAGGYT
TRBJ1-1 TRBD1 TRBV19 11 ASSGQGETEAF
TRBJ1-5 . TRBV29-1 10 SAEAGDQPQH
TRBJ2-1 . TRBV9 14 ASSAGTAGTYNEQF
TRBJ2-7 . TRBV7-8 14 ASSLGWQGLLYEQY
TRBJ2-1 . TRBV11-2 11 ASSFSVENEQF
TRBJ1-2 . TRBV5-6 11 ASSLGPGNGYT
TRBJ2-7 . TRBV6-1 13 ASSEISGVGLAQY
TRBJ1-3 . TRBV6-6 13 ASSLKGEGSDTIY
TRBJ2-1 . TRBV30 11 AWNRGQNNEQF
TRBJ1-1 . TRBV4-2 11 ASSQFRATEAF
TRBJ1-1 TRBD1 TRBV28 11 ASWDRASTEAF
TRBJ1-5 . TRBV6-1 15 ASSEGDVGGGNQPQH
TRBJ1-2 . TRBV28 14 ASSLRYRDMGYGYT
TRBJ2-7 TRBD2 TRBV4-1 16 ASSQERLAGSSSYEQY
TRBJ2-5 . TRBV7-9 12 ASSKRTGQETQY
TRBJ1-2 TRBD1 TRBV19 11 ASSMGRGPGYT
TRBJ1-5 . TRBV28 15 ASSLPDSSRQRRPQH
TRBJ1-1 TRBD1 TRBV7-7 13 ASSPLDRVNTEAF
TRBJ1-1 . TRBV7-8 11 ASSSHMNTEAF
TRBJ2-5 . TRBV9 12 ASSGNSRTETQY
TRBJ2-1 . TRBV7-2 10 ASRGGYNEQF
TRBJ2-3 . TRBV11-2 17 ASSPIAALAGISTDTQY
TRBJ2-1 . TRBV7-6 11 ASSDTPYNEQF
TRBJ1-5 . TRBV6-1 11 ANGQYSNQPQH
TRBJ1-6 TRBD1 TRBV2 13 ASSERGGEGSPLH
TRBJ2-7 TRBD1 TRBV9 13 ASSVGGTVSYEQY
TRBJ1-5 . TRBV10-1 12 ASWVAGADQPKH
TRBJ2-2 . TRBV5-1 12 ASVPGFRTGELF
TRBJ2-3 . TRBV9 12 ASSVWGGSDTQY
TRBJ1-3 TRBD1 TRBV6-5 13 ASSSAGGRGNTIY
TRBJ1-6 TRBD1 TRBV13 12 ASSSGQSEVALH
TRBJ1-2 TRBD1 TRBV27 14 ASSWGAGTGSYGYT
TRBJ1-1 . TRBV11-3 11 ASSLGRRSEAF
TRBJ2-2 TRBD2 TRBV7-9 13 ASSRGLASTGELF
TRBJ2-1 TRBD1 TRBV18 15 ASSPATGTGSVYEQF